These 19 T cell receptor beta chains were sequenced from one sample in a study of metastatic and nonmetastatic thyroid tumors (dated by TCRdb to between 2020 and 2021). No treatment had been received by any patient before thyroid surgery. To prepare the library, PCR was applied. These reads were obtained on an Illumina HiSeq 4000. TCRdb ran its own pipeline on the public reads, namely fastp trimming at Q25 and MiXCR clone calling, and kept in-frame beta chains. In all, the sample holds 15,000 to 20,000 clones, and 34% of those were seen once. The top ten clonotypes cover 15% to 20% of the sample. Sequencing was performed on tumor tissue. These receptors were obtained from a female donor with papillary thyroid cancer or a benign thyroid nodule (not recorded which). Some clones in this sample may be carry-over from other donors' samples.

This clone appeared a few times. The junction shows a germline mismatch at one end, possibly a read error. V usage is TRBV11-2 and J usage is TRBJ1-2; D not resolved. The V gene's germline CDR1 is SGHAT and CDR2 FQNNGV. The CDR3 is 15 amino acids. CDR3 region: CASSPRVPPFYGYTF. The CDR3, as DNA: TGTGCCAGCAGCCCCCGGGTCCCGCCTTTCTATGGCTACACATTC. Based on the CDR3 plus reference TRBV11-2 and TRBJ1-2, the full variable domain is EAGVAQSPRYKIIEKRQSVAFWCNPISGHATLYWYQQILGQGPKLLIQFQNNGVVDDSQLPKDRFSAERLKGVDSTLKIQPAKLEDSAVYLCASSPRVPPFYGYTFGSGTRLTVV.

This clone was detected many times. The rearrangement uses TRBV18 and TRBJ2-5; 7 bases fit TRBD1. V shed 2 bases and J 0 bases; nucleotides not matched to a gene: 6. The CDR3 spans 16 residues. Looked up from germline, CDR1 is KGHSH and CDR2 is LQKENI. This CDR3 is CASSPGTAKDQETQYF. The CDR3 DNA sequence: TGTGCCAGCTCACCAGGGACAGCCAAAGACCAAGAGACCCAGTACTTC.

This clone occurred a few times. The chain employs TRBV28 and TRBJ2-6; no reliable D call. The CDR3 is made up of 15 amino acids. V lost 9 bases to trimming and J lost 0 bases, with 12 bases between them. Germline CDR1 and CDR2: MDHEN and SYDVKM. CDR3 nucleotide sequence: TGTGCCAGTTCCGCGCCTAGCTCTGGGGCCAACGTCCTGACTTTC. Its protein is CASSAPSSGANVLTF.

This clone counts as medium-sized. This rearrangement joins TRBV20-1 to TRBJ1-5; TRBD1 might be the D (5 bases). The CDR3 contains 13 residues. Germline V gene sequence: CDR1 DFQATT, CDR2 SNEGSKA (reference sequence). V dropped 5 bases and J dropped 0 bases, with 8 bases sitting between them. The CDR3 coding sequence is TGCAGTGCTGGGACCCATAGCAATCAGCCCCAGCATTTT. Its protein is CSAGTHSNQPQHF.

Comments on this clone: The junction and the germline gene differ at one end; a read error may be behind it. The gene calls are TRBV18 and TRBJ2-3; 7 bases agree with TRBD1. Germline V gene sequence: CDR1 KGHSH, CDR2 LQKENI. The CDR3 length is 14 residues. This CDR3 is CASCTGVGADTHYF. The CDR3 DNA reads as TGTGCCAGCTGTACAGGGGTCGGGGCAGATACGCATTATTTT. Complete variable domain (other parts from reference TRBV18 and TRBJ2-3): NAGVMQNPRHLVRRRGQEARLRCSPMKGHSHVYWYRQLPEEGLKFMVYLQKENIIDESGMPKERFSAEFPKEGPSILRIQQVVRGDSAAYFCASCTGVGADTHYFGPGTRLTVL.

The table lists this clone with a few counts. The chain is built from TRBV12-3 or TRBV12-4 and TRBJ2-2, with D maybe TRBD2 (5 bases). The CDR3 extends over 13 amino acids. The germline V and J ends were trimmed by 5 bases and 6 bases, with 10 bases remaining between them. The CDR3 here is CASSPPGAGELFF. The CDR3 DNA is TGTGCCAGCAGTCCCCCCGGGGCCGGGGAGCTGTTTTTT.

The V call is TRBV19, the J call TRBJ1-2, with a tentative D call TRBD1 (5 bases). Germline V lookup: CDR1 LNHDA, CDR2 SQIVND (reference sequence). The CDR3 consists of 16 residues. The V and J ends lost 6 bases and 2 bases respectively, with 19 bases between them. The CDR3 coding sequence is TGTGCCAGTAGCGACGTCCGGGACGCCCGGAACTATGGCTACACCTTC. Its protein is CASSDVRDARNYGYTF.

The chain's CDR3 is CASSFTDTQYF. DNA of the CDR3: TGTGCCAGCAGCTTTACAGATACGCAGTATTTT. This chain joins TRBV7-9 and TRBJ2-3; D remains unclear. V gave up 3 bases and J gave up 3 bases, with 1 base separating them. The germline CDR1 and CDR2 sequences are SEHNR and FQNEAQ (reference sequence). The CDR3 consists of 11 residues.

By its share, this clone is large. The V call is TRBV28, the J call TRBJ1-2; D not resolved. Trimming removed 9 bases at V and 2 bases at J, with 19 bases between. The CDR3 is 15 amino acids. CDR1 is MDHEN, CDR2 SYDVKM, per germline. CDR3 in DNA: TGTGCCAGTGAAAAACAAACCAGGCGAAACTATGGCTACACCTTC. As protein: CASEKQTRRNYGYTF.

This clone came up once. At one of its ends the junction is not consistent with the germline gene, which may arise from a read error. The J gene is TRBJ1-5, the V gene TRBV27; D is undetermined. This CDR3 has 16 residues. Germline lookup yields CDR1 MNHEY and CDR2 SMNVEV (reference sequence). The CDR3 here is CASSIYRPQSTQPQHF. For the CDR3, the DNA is TGTGCCAGCAGTATATATCGCCCGCAGAGCACTCAGCCCCAGCATTTT.

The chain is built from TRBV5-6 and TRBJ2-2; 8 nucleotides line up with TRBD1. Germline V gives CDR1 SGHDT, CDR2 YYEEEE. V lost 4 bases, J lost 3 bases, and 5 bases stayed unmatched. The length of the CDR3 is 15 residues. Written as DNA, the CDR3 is TGTGCCAGCAGCCCCGGACAGGGCGACACCGGGGAGCTGTTTTTT. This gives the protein CASSPGQGDTGELFF.

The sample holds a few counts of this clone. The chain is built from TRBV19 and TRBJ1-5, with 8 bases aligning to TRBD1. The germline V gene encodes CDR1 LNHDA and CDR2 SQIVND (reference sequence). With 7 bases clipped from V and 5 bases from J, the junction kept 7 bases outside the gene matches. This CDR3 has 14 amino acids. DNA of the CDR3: TGTGCCAGTATATTACAGGGGGAACATCAGCCCCAGCATTTT. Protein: CASILQGEHQPQHF.

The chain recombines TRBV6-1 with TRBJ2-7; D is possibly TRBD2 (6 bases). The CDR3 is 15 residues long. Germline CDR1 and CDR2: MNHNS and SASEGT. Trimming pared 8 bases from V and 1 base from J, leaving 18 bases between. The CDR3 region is CASCLLAGLSYEQYF. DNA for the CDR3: TGTGCCAGCTGCCTACTAGCTGGCCTATCCTACGAGCAGTACTTC.

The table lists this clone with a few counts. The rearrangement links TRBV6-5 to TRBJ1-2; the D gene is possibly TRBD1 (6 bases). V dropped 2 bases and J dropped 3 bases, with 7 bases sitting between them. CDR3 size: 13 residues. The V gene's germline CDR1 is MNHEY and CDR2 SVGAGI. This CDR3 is CASSYTGHYGYTF. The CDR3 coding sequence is TGTGCCAGCAGTTACACAGGGCACTATGGCTACACCTTC.

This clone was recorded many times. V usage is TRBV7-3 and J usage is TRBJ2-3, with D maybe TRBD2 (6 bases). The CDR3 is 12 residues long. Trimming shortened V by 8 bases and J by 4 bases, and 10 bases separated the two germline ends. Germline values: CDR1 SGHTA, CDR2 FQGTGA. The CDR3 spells CASLRGSDTQYF. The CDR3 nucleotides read TGTGCCAGCTTGCGGGGATCAGATACGCAGTATTTT. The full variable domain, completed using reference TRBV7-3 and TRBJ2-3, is GAGVSQTPSNKVTEKGKYVELRCDPISGHTALYWYRQSLGQGPEFLIYFQGTGAADDSGLPNDRFFAVRPEGSVSTLKIQRTERGDSAVYLCASLRGSDTQYFGPGTRLTVL.

The chain's CDR3 is CASKRTGQGHGYTF. The CDR3 DNA reads TGTGCCAGCAAGAGGACAGGCCAGGGGCATGGCTACACCTTC. The chain joins TRBV6-1 to TRBJ1-2; TRBD1 matches at 7 bases. Germline lookup yields CDR1 MNHNS and CDR2 SASEGT. This CDR3 comprises 14 residues. V gave up 7 bases and J gave up 6 bases; unmatched junction bases: 11.

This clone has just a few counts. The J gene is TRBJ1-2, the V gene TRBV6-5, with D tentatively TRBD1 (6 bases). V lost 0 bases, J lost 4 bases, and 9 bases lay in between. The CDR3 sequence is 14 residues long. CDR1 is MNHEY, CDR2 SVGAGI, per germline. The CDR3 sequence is CASSYSGGLYGYTF. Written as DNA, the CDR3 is TGTGCCAGCAGTTACTCGGGGGGCCTCTATGGCTACACCTTC.

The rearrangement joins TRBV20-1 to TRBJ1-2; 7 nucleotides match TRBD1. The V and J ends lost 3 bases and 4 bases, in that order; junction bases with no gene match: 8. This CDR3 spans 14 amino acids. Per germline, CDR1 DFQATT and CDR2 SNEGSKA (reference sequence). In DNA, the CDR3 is TGCAGTGCTAGGAGGACAGGTTCGATCTATGGCTACACCTTC. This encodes CSARRTGSIYGYTF.

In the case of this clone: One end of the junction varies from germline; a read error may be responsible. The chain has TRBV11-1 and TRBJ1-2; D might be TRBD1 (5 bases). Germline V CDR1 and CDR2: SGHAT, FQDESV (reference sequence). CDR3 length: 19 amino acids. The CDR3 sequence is CASILTTTPGPSVVDGYTF. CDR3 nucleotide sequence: TGTGCCAGCATCTTAACTACGACTCCGGGACCGTCGGTAGTGGATGGCTACACCTTC.